The source of this TCR beta chain is a study of T cell repertoires in cytomegalovirus infection. The CDR3 runs to 14 residues. The V end was cut by 10 bases, the J end by 4 bases, with 17 bases between. Each CDR3 protein gets one entry after TCRdb re-called the reads with MiXCR. Seen here are around 800,000 distinct CDR3 sequences, roughly 33% observed once, and the top ten hold 9.5% to 15%. About this clonotype: Its antigen is not identified.

The sequenced sample was cultured CD8+ T cells from PBMCs, obtained from culture after CMV antigen stimulation. The rearrangement links TRBV12-3 or TRBV12-4 to TRBJ1-3, with D uncertain. This TCR derives from a human donor in good health (CMV status not recorded). Some clones in this sample may be carry-over from other donors' samples. The CDR3 bases are TGTGCCACCCTAATGACGTTAGAAGGAAACACCATATATTTT. Translation gives CATLMTLEGNTIYF.